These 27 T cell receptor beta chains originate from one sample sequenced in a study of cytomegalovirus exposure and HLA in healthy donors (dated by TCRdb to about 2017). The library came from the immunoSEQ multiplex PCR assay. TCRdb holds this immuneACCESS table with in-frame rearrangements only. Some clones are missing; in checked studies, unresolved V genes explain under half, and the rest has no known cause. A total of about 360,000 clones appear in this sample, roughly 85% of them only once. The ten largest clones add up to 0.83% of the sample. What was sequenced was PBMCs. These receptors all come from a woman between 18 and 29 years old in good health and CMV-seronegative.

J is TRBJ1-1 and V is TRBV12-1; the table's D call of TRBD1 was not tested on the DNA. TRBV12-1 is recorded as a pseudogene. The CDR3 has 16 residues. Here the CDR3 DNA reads TGTGCCAGCAGCTTTGATAGGGGATTAATGAACACTGAAGCTTTCTTT. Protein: CASSFDRGLMNTEAFF.

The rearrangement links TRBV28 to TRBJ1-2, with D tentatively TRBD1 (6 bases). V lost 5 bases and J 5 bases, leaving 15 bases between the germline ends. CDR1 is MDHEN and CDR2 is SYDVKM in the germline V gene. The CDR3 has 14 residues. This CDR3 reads CASSDTRQVYGYTF. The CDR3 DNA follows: TGTGCCAGCAGTGATACCCGACAGGTTTATGGCTACACCTTC.

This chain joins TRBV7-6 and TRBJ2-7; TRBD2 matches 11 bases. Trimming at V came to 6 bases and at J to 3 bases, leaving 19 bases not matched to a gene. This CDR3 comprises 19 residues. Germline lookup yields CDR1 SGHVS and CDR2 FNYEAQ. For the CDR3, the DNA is TGTGCCAGCAGTCGTAGACCCCTTGTCACCGGGACTAGCGGCTACGAGCAGTACTTC. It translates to CASSRRPLVTGTSGYEQYF.

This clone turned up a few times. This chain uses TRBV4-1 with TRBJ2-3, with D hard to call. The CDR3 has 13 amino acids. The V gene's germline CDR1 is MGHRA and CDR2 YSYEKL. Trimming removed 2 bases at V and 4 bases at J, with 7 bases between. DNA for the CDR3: TGCGCCAGCAGCCAATTTTTAGCAGATACGCAGTATTTT. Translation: CASSQFLADTQYF.

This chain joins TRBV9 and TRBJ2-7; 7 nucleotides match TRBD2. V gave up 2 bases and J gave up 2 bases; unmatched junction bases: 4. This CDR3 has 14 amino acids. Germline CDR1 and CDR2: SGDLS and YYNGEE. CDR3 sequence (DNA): TGTGCCAGCAGCGTCGGGGGGTATACCTACGAGCAGTACTTC. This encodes CASSVGGYTYEQYF. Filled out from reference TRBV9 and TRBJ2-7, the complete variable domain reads DSGVTQTPKHLITATGQRVTLRCSPRSGDLSVYWYQQSLDQGLQFLIQYYNGEERAKGNILERFSAQQFPDLHSELNLSSLELGDSALYFCASSVGGYTYEQYFGPGTRLTVT.

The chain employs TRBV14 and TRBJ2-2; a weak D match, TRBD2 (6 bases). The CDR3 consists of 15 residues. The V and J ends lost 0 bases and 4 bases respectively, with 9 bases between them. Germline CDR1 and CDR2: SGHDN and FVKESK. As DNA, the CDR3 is TGTGCCAGCAGCCAAGAGGAGGGCCCCACCGGGGAGCTGTTTTTT. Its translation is CASSQEEGPTGELFF.

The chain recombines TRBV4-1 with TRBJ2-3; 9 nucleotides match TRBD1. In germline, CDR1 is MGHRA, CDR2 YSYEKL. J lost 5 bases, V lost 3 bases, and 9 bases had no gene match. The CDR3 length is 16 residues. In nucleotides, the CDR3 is TGCGCCAGCAGCCACTCAAGGACAGGGGCCCAAGATACGCAGTATTTT. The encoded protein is CASSHSRTGAQDTQYF.

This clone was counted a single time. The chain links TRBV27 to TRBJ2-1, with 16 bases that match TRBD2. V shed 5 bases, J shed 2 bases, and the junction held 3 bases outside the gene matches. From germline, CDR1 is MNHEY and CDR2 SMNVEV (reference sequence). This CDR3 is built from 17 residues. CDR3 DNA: TGTGCCAGCAGTCCGGGGACTAGCGGGAGGGCCTACAATGAGCAGTTCTTC. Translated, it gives CASSPGTSGRAYNEQFF.

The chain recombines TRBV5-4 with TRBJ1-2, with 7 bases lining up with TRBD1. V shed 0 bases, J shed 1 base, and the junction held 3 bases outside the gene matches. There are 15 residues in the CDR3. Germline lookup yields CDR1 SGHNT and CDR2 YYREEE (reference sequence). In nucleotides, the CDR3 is TGTGCCAGCAGCTTGGTGGGGGACAGTAACTATGGCTACACCTTC. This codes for CASSLVGDSNYGYTF.

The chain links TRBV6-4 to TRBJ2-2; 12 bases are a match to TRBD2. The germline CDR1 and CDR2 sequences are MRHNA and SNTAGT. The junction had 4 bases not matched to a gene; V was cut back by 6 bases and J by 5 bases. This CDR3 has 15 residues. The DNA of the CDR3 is TGTGCCAGCAGAAAACTAGCGGGGGGAACCGGGGAGCTGTTTTTT. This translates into CASRKLAGGTGELFF.

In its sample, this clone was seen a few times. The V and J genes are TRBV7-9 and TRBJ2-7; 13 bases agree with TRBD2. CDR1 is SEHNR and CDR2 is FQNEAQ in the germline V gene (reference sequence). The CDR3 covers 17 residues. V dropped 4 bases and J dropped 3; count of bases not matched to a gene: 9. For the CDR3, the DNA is TGTGCCAGCAGCTCCGGACTAGCGGGAGCCGGACGCTACGAGCAGTACTTC. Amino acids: CASSSGLAGAGRYEQYF.

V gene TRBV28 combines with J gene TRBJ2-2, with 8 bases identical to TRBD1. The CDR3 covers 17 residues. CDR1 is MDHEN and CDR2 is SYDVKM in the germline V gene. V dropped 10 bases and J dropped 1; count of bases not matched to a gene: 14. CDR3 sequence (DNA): TGTGCCACCTCTTTAAGGCACAGGGGGAAGAACACCGGGGAGCTGTTTTTT. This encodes CATSLRHRGKNTGELFF.

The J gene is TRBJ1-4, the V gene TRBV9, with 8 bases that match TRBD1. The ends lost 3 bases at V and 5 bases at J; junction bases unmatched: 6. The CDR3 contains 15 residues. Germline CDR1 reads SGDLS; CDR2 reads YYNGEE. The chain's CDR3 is CASSALQGGNEKLFF. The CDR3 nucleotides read TGTGCCAGCAGCGCACTACAGGGGGGGAATGAAAAACTGTTTTTT.

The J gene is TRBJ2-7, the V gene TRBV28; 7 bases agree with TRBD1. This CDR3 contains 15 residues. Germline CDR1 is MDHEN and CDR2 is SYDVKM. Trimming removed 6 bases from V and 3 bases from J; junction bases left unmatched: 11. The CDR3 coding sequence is TGTGCCAGCAGCCCTCGGAAGACAGGGCACTACGAGCAGTACTTC. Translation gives CASSPRKTGHYEQYF.

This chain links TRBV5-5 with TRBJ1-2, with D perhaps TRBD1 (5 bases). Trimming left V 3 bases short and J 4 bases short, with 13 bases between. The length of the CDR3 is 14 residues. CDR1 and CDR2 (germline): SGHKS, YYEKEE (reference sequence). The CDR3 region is CASSSDKQGYGYTF. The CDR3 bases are TGTGCCAGCAGCTCGGACAAGCAAGGCTATGGCTACACCTTC.

The CDR3 nucleotides read TGTGCCAGCAGTGGCCGCAGGGGCAATGGCGGGGAGCTGTTTTTT. Amino acids: CASSGRRGNGGELFF. The chain uses TRBV6-5 and TRBJ2-2, with D perhaps TRBD1 (6 bases). The germline V gene has CDR1 MNHEY and CDR2 SVGAGI. The CDR3 has 15 amino acids. Trimming cost V 5 bases and J 7 bases, with 17 bases left between them.

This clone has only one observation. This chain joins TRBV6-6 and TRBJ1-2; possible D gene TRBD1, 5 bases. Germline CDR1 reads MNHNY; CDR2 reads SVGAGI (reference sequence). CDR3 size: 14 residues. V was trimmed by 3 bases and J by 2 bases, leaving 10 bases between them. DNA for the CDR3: TGTGCCAGCAGTTATGGAGGGACCAACTATGGCTACACCTTC. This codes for CASSYGGTNYGYTF.

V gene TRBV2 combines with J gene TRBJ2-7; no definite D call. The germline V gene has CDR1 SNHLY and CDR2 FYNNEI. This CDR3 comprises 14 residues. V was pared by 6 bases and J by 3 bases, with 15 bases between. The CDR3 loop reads CASRSGSLIYEQYF. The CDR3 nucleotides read TGTGCCAGCAGATCCGGGTCTCTAATCTACGAGCAGTACTTC.

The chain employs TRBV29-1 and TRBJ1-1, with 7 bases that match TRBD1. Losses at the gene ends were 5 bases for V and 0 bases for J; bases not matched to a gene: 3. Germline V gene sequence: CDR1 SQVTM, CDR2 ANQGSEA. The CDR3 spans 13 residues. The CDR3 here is CSVNRGMNTEAFF. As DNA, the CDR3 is TGCAGCGTTAACAGGGGCATGAACACTGAAGCTTTCTTT.

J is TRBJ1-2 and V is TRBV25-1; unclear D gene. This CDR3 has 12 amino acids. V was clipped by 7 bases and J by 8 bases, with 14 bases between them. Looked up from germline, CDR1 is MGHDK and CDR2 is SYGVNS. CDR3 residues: CASTNGASGYTF. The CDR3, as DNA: TGTGCCAGCACCAACGGTGCAAGCGGCTACACCTTC.

The CDR3 coding sequence is TGTGCCAGCAGCCAAGACAGGGGGGAAGAAAAACTGTTTTTT. Amino acids: CASSQDRGEEKLFF. The chain employs TRBV4-2 and TRBJ1-4; TRBD1 agrees at 7 bases. Germline CDR1 reads LGHNA; CDR2 reads YNFKEQ. The CDR3 runs 14 residues. Trimming at V came to 0 bases and at J to 8 bases, leaving 3 bases not matched to a gene.

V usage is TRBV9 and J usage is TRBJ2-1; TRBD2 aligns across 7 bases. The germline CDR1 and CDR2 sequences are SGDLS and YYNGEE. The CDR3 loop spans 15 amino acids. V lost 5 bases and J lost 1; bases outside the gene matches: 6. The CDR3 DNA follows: TGTGCCAGCAGTTCTAGCGGTCCGTCCTACAATGAGCAGTTCTTC. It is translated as CASSSSGPSYNEQFF.

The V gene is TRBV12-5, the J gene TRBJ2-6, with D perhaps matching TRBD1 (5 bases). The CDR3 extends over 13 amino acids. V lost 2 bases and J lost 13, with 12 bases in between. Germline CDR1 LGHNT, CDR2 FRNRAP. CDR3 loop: CASGLSGSLVLTF. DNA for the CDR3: TGTGCTAGTGGTTTGTCAGGGTCCCTAGTCCTGACTTTC.

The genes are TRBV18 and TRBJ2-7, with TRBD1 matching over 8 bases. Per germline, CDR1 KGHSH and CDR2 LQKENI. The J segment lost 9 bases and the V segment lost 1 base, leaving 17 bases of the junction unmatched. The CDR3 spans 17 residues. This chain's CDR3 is CASSPLNLGQAQIPQYF. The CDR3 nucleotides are TGTGCCAGCTCACCACTAAACTTGGGACAGGCCCAAATTCCGCAGTACTTC.

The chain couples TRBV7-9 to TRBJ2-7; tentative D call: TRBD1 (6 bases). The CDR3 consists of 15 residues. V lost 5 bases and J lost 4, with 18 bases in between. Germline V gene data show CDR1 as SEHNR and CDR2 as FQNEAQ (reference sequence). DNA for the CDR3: TGTGCCAGCAGCCCCCGATTGGGGGCGGTGTACGAGCAGTACTTC. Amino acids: CASSPRLGAVYEQYF.

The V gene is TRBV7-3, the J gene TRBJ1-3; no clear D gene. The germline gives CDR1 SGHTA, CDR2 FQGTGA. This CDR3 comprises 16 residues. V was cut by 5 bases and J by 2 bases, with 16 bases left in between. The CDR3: CASSAQPREAGNTIYF. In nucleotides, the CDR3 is TGTGCCAGCAGCGCCCAGCCGAGGGAGGCTGGAAACACCATATATTTT.

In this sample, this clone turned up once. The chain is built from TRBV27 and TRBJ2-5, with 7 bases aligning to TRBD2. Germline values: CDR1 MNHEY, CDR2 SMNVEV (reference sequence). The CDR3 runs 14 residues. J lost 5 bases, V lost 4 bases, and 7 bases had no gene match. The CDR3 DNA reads TGTGCCAGCAGTTCCAGGACTAGTAGGGAGACCCAGTACTTC. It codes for CASSSRTSRETQYF.